This T cell receptor (beta chain) appears in the sequencing data of a study of blood T cells in healthy people across ages. Overall study findings and caveats: Because donor CMV status was unknown, expanded clonotype changes were possibly confounded.

V was pared by 6 bases and J by 2 bases, with 11 bases between. The V gene's germline CDR1 is SGHTA and CDR2 FQGNSA. The CDR3 spans 14 residues. Concerning this clonotype: Its target is unknown.

A J-beta primer mix and a sample-barcoded 5' primer were used in a second PCR of about 6 to 12 cycles. TCRdb ran MiXCR on the 5' RACE reads and lists one entry per CDR3 protein. Of around 790,000 distinct CDR3 sequences in the sample, 44% are singletons; the top ten hold around 21%. Per-sample PBMC isolation yielded at least 6 million cells. No fewer than 5 micrograms of total RNA were isolated from every sample. The sample comprised blood. This clonotype was sampled from a man in his fifties or sixties in good health. J is TRBJ2-1 and V is TRBV7-2; possibly TRBD1 for D (6 bases). CDR3 coding DNA: TGTGCCAGCAGGACGGACAGCGCCTACAATGAGCAGTTCTTC. Protein product: CASRTDSAYNEQFF.